These 8 T cell receptor beta chains originate from one sample sequenced in a study of blood T cell repertoires in COVID-19. The repertoire was sequenced with immunoSEQ multiplex PCR; TCRdb's copy has only in-frame clones and lacks some. The sample includes around 150,000 clones, around 87% seen only once; the top ten take around a tenth. The sample consisted of peripheral blood. Every receptor here comes from a woman aged 70-85 years with COVID-19, enrolled during active disease.

The genes are TRBV10-3 and TRBJ2-3; TRBD2 is a possible D gene (7 bases). Trimming took 2 bases from V and 4 from J, leaving 13 bases between them. Per germline, CDR1 ENHRY and CDR2 SYGVKD. The CDR3 totals 15 residues. CDR3 nucleotides: TGTGCCATCAGTGAGAGGGGGGGGCTTGCAGATACGCAGTATTTT. Translated: CAISERGGLADTQYF.

The chain links TRBV19 to TRBJ1-1; 8 bases are shared with TRBD1. Per germline, CDR1 LNHDA and CDR2 SQIVND (reference sequence). Trimming at V came to 4 bases and at J to 0 bases, leaving 10 bases not matched to a gene. The CDR3 is 17 residues long. The CDR3: CASSRVRTGIMNTEAFF. CDR3 nucleotides: TGTGCCAGTAGTAGAGTGAGGACAGGGATTATGAACACTGAAGCTTTCTTT.

Only one count was recorded for this clone. This chain links TRBV5-1 with TRBJ2-3; 12 bases map to TRBD2. There are 20 residues in the CDR3. V was clipped by 3 bases and J by 7 bases; unmatched bases: 21. Germline V gene lookup returns CDR1 SGHRS and CDR2 YFSETQ. CDR3 in amino acids: CASSWPTSGGLRTRGNTQYF. The CDR3 bases are TGCGCCAGCAGCTGGCCCACTAGCGGGGGGCTTCGGACCCGGGGGAATACGCAGTATTTT.

This chain uses TRBV11-2 with TRBJ2-3, with D tentatively TRBD2 (5 bases). Germline lookup yields CDR1 SGHAT and CDR2 FQNNGV. This CDR3 is 15 amino acids long. V lost 1 base and J lost 3, with 11 bases in between. CDR3 sequence: CASSLVRGRTDTQYF. In nucleotides, the CDR3 is TGTGCCAGCAGCTTAGTAAGAGGGCGTACAGATACGCAGTATTTT.

There are a few counts of this clone. V is TRBV28 and J is TRBJ1-5; 7 bases line up with TRBD1. Germline trimming cut 6 bases from V and 6 bases from J; bases unmatched to any gene: 14. CDR3 size: 16 residues. Germline V CDR1 and CDR2: MDHEN, SYDVKM. As DNA, the CDR3 is TGTGCCAGCAGGTATCGGGACAGAGGGGGTGGTCAGCCCCAGCATTTT. Protein: CASRYRDRGGGQPQHF.

V is TRBV19 and J is TRBJ1-4; 10 nucleotides align to TRBD1. From germline, CDR1 is LNHDA and CDR2 SQIVND (reference sequence). The trim removed 4 bases at V and 8 bases at J, leaving 7 bases unmatched. This CDR3 contains 15 residues. In DNA, the CDR3 is TGTGCCAGTAGTAGGACAGGGGGTTCTCGGGAAAAACTGTTTTTT. As protein: CASSRTGGSREKLFF.

This chain links TRBV14 with TRBJ2-1, with TRBD2 identical over 8 bases. This CDR3 has 17 amino acids. CDR1 and CDR2 from the germline V gene are SGHDN and FVKESK. The V segment lost 1 base and the J segment 7 bases; nucleotides outside the gene matches: 12. CDR3 bases: TGTGCCAGCAGCCAAGTCGGACGGGGGGGTAATAGGAATGAGCAGTTCTTC. It encodes CASSQVGRGGNRNEQFF.

The gene calls are TRBV2 and TRBJ1-2; D might be TRBD1 (6 bases). The length of the CDR3 is 13 residues. The ends were cut back, 8 bases at V and 5 bases at J, with 15 bases in the middle. The germline gives CDR1 SNHLY, CDR2 FYNNEI. This CDR3 is CASSAGAEYGYTF. For the CDR3, the DNA is TGTGCCAGCTCTGCGGGGGCGGAGTATGGCTACACCTTC.